Sequencing of this TCR beta chain was carried out in a study of shared clonotypes between healthy human individuals. Study-level findings and limits: Represented genetic and exposure-history diversity was restricted by having few donors. Tissues were not sampled, only blood, and their repertoires likely differ.

Each subset's genomic DNA was split evenly across several immunoSEQ plates. Researchers sequenced unsorted PBMC DNA using ten immunoSEQ deep assay plates. The method was immunoSEQ multiplex PCR; TCRdb's version includes in-frame clones alone and lacks a portion of them. The sample has some 530,000 clones, 81% seen once; the top ten hold about an eighth. Worth noting for this clone: As yet, its antigen is unknown.

The sequencing input was PBMCs. The sequence was collected from a middle-aged woman in good health. Some clones in this sample may be carry-over from other donors' samples.

The CDR3 region has the DNA TGTGCCAGCTCGCCCGGACAGGGGACAGGCTACACCTTC. Residues: CASSPGQGTGYTF. This chain links TRBV18 with TRBJ1-2; 9 nucleotides line up with TRBD1. There are 13 residues in the CDR3. Germline CDR1 reads KGHSH; CDR2 reads LQKENI. The V gene end was trimmed by 6 bases and the J gene end by 8 bases; junction bases not matched to a gene: 7.